This TCR beta chain was profiled in a study of memory CD4+ T cells and cytomegalovirus serostatus. Across the whole study: Of the healthy Belgian adults, 9 or 10 were CMV seropositive and 24 seronegative.

The sort gate was single viable CD3+CD4+CD8-CD45RO+ cells for memory CD4+ T cells. Total CD4+ T cells were enriched by CD4 positive selection. This table comes from immunoSEQ multiplex PCR, and its TCRdb copy is limited to in-frame clones, with some not included. The sample lists 60,000 or so clones, about four fifths seen once, with approximately 0.5% in the top ten. The clonotype comes from an adult in good health and CMV-seronegative. Some clones in this sample may be carry-over from other donors' samples. The sequenced material came from memory CD4+ T cells from blood.

The CDR3 reads CAISGANVLTF. The CDR3 nucleotides are TGTGCCATTAGTGGGGCCAACGTCCTGACTTTC. The chain has TRBV28 and TRBJ2-6, with no clear D. CDR1 and CDR2 (germline): MDHEN, SYDVKM. V was cut by 10 bases and J by 3 bases, with 4 bases left in between. The CDR3 covers 11 residues.